This T cell receptor (beta chain) is drawn from a study of blood T cell repertoires in COVID-19. As for the study in general: The study drew acute and convalescent COVID-19 samples from the United States, Italy and Spain.

Method: immunoSEQ multiplex PCR; TCRdb's copy keeps in-frame clones and lacks some. The sample holds about 58,000 clones, around 78% seen once. In regard to this clone: Germline is not matched at one junction end, which may reflect a read error.

The CDR3 is 15 amino acids. Germline CDR1 and CDR2: SGHNT and YENEEA. The chain joins TRBV11-3 to TRBJ1-1, with 7 bases aligning to TRBD1. This clonotype was sampled from a human donor in a cohort sampled during active COVID-19. The sequenced sample was peripheral blood. CDR3 protein: CASSLGGPARTEAFF. CDR3 coding DNA: TGTGCCAGCAGTTTAGGGGGCCCAGCGAGGACTGAAGCTTTCTTT. Complete variable domain (other parts from reference TRBV11-3 and TRBJ1-1): EAGVVQSPRYKIIEKKQPVAFWCNPISGHNTLYWYLQNLGQGPELLIRYENEEAVDDSQLPKDRFSAERLKGVDSTLKIQPAELGDSAVYLCASSLGGPARTEAFFGQGTRLTVV.